These 31 T cell receptor beta chains were all obtained from the same sample, sequenced in a study of shared clonotypes between healthy human individuals. Using immunoSEQ multiplex PCR, the repertoire was profiled, and TCRdb retains in-frame clones only, with some absent. Among under 850,000 clones listed, over 90% were seen once. Naive CD8 isolation took CD45RO-negative cells positively selected for CCR7 and excluded terminally differentiated effector memory CD45RA+ cells. Source material: naive CD8+ T cells sorted from blood. Receptors originate from a man under 40 in good health.

The gene calls are TRBV19 and TRBJ2-2; D gene uncertain. From germline, CDR1 is LNHDA and CDR2 SQIVND (reference sequence). The CDR3 is 12 residues long. Trimming left V 9 bases short and J 4 bases short, with 9 bases between. CDR3 residues: CASLGFTGELFF. The DNA of the CDR3 is TGTGCCAGCCTCGGTTTCACCGGGGAGCTGTTTTTT.

The chain carries TRBV19 and TRBJ1-5, with D possibly being TRBD1 (5 bases). Trimming cost V 6 bases and J 1 base, with 10 bases left between them. Germline V gene data show CDR1 as LNHDA and CDR2 as SQIVND (reference sequence). The CDR3 length is 14 residues. The CDR3 here is CASRTGDSNQPQHF. CDR3 coding DNA: TGTGCCAGTAGAACGGGGGACAGCAATCAGCCCCAGCATTTT.

The chain has TRBV4-3 and TRBJ2-3, with 9 bases that match TRBD2. The CDR3 loop spans 17 amino acids. CDR1 LGHNA and CDR2 YSLEER come from the germline V gene. V shed 1 base, J shed 2 bases, and the junction held 7 bases outside the gene matches. In DNA, the CDR3 is TGCGCCAGCAGCCAAGCATTGGTAGCGGGGGTCACAGATACGCAGTATTTT. Protein product: CASSQALVAGVTDTQYF.

The chain joins TRBV5-6 to TRBJ2-7; 13 bases align to TRBD2. The V and J ends lost 1 base and 2 bases, in that order; junction bases with no gene match: 3. Germline V gene data show CDR1 as SGHDT and CDR2 as YYEEEE. The CDR3 contains 16 residues. This CDR3 reads CASSLTTSGRAYEQYF. The CDR3 DNA sequence: TGTGCCAGCAGCTTGACTACTAGCGGGAGGGCCTACGAGCAGTACTTC.

The chain recombines TRBV7-8 with TRBJ1-1; D remains unclear. This CDR3 is built from 14 residues. Germline V gene sequence: CDR1 SGHVS, CDR2 FQNEAQ. Between the trimmed V and J ends, which lost 1 base and 5 bases, there was a span of 11 bases. CDR3 coding DNA: TGTGCCAGCAGCTTAGGCGTCGGAGAAACTGAAGCTTTCTTT. Protein product: CASSLGVGETEAFF.

The CDR3 DNA is TGTGCCAGCAGCTTGACAGGGACTGGAAACACCATATATTTT. Amino acids: CASSLTGTGNTIYF. The V gene is TRBV11-2, the J gene TRBJ1-3; 7 bases are a match to TRBD1. Trimming cost V 3 bases and J 2 bases; bases outside gene matches: 1. Per the germline V gene, CDR1 is SGHAT and CDR2 is FQNNGV. The CDR3 runs 14 residues.

This chain links TRBV11-2 with TRBJ2-1; TRBD2 matches 12 bases. The V segment lost 5 bases and the J segment 9 bases; nucleotides outside the gene matches: 8. CDR1 SGHAT and CDR2 FQNNGV come from the germline V gene. The CDR3 covers 15 residues. CDR3 DNA: TGTGCCAGCAGCCCCGGGACTAGCGGGTATAGTGAGCAGTTCTTC. It translates to CASSPGTSGYSEQFF.

For the CDR3, the DNA is TGTGCCAGCAGCTTAGTGACGGAGGATCTCCCCTACGAGCAGTACTTC. Translation gives CASSLVTEDLPYEQYF. V and J are TRBV7-8 and TRBJ2-7; D is perhaps TRBD2 (5 bases). This CDR3 has 16 residues. Germline CDR1 SGHVS, CDR2 FQNEAQ. The V end lost 1 base, the J end lost 2 bases, and 15 bases lay between the germline ends.

The chain links TRBV6-5 to TRBJ2-1, with a weak D call TRBD2 (5 bases). This CDR3 region has 14 residues. Trimming took 10 bases from V and 1 from J, leaving 14 bases between them. Germline CDR1 and CDR2: MNHEY and SVGAGI. CDR3 loop: CATKRTFSYNEQFF. Written as DNA, the CDR3 is TGTGCCACAAAGCGGACCTTTTCCTACAATGAGCAGTTCTTC.

The V and J genes are TRBV6-6 and TRBJ1-1; possibly TRBD1 for D (5 bases). Per germline, CDR1 MNHNY and CDR2 SVGAGI (reference sequence). Trimming took 4 bases from V and 4 from J, leaving 7 bases between them. CDR3 size: 12 residues. For the CDR3, the DNA is TGTGCCAGCAGTTTCGGGGGCACTGAAGCTTTCTTT. Protein product: CASSFGGTEAFF.

The rearrangement uses TRBV6-1 and TRBJ2-3; D might be TRBD2 (6 bases). CDR1 MNHNS and CDR2 SASEGT come from the germline V gene. V was shortened by 2 bases and J by 6 bases, with 21 bases between the two germline ends. The CDR3 contains 17 residues. CDR3 sequence: CASSELGTGELGDTQYF. The CDR3 nucleotides read TGTGCCAGCAGTGAATTGGGAACGGGGGAATTGGGGGATACGCAGTATTTT.

This chain joins TRBV7-3 and TRBJ1-2, with D possibly TRBD1 on 6 matching bases. This CDR3 spans 15 amino acids. CDR1 is SGHTA and CDR2 is FQGTGA in the germline V gene. Trimming pared 2 bases from V and 4 bases from J, leaving 14 bases between. CDR3 amino acids: CASSLRGARSYGYTF. CDR3 nucleotides: TGTGCCAGCAGCTTACGGGGGGCGCGGAGCTATGGCTACACCTTC. Combining the CDR3 with reference TRBV7-3 and TRBJ1-2 gives the whole variable domain GAGVSQTPSNKVTEKGKYVELRCDPISGHTALYWYRQSLGQGPEFLIYFQGTGAADDSGLPNDRFFAVRPEGSVSTLKIQRTERGDSAVYLCASSLRGARSYGYTFGSGTRLTVV.

The chain recombines TRBV5-8 with TRBJ2-2, with a tentative D call TRBD1 (6 bases). Germline-derived CDR1 and CDR2 are SGHTS and YDEGEE. Trimming shortened V by 2 bases and J by 7 bases, and 15 bases separated the two germline ends. The CDR3 sequence is 15 residues long. CDR3 region: CASSFGVQGFGELFF. CDR3 in DNA: TGTGCCAGCAGCTTCGGCGTTCAGGGGTTCGGGGAGCTGTTTTTT.

As concerns this clone: Mismatch with germline at one junction end may stem from a read error. This rearrangement joins TRBV7-7 to TRBJ2-3; possibly TRBD1 or TRBD2 for D (5 bases each). Germline loops: CDR1 SSHAT, CDR2 FNYEAQ (reference sequence). The CDR3 totals 15 residues. CDR3 region: CASSPGTTTTDTQYF. The CDR3 nucleotides read TGTGCTAGCAGCCCCGGGACCACCACCACAGATACGCAGTATTTT.

This clone occurred a few times. The V and J genes are TRBV6-5 and TRBJ1-2, with 7 bases fitting TRBD1. J gave up 4 bases and V 5 bases, and 1 base lay outside the gene matches. Germline V gives CDR1 MNHEY, CDR2 SVGAGI. CDR3 length: 12 amino acids. The CDR3 is CASSRDSYGYTF. DNA of the CDR3: TGTGCCAGCAGTCGGGACAGCTATGGCTACACCTTC.

J is TRBJ1-3 and V is TRBV5-5, with 8 nucleotides matching TRBD1. CDR1 is SGHKS, CDR2 YYEKEE, per germline (reference sequence). Trimming cost V 4 bases and J 0 bases; bases outside gene matches: 6. The CDR3 loop spans 16 amino acids. The CDR3 is CASSKTGANSGNTIYF. The CDR3 region has the DNA TGTGCCAGCAGCAAGACAGGGGCCAACTCTGGAAACACCATATATTTT.

The rearrangement joins TRBV28 to TRBJ1-5; D is unresolved. CDR1 is MDHEN and CDR2 is SYDVKM in the germline V gene. V gave up 4 bases and J gave up 0 bases, with 10 bases separating them. This CDR3 region has 15 residues. CDR3 nucleotides: TGTGCCAGCAGTTCCCCGACGTATAGCAATCAGCCCCAGCATTTT. Its translation: CASSSPTYSNQPQHF.

The DNA for the CDR3 is TGTGCCAGTAGTATAATACCTAGCACAGATACGCAGTATTTT. Translating it yields CASSIIPSTDTQYF. This chain uses TRBV19 with TRBJ2-3; no reliable D call. The CDR3 is 14 amino acids. Trimming left V 2 bases short and J 0 bases short, with 6 bases between. Germline-derived CDR1 and CDR2 are LNHDA and SQIVND (reference sequence).

The rearrangement links TRBV28 to TRBJ2-3; tentatively, D is TRBD2 (5 bases). The germline V and J ends were trimmed by 6 bases and 0 bases, with 22 bases remaining between them. The CDR3 is 18 amino acids. Germline V lookup: CDR1 MDHEN, CDR2 SYDVKM. CDR3 DNA sequence: TGTGCCAGCAGATCGACCACCCCCGCCGGGATTAGCACAGATACGCAGTATTTT. It translates to CASRSTTPAGISTDTQYF. Combining the CDR3 with reference TRBV28 and TRBJ2-3 gives the whole variable domain DVKVTQSSRYLVKRTGEKVFLECVQDMDHENMFWYRQDPGLGLRLIYFSYDVKMKEKGDIPEGYSVSREKKERFSLILESASTNQTSMYLCASRSTTPAGISTDTQYFGPGTRLTVL.

V and J are TRBV5-1 and TRBJ2-1; TRBD2 agrees at 16 bases. Germline V gene lookup returns CDR1 SGHRS and CDR2 YFSETQ. The CDR3 runs to 18 residues. Losses at the gene ends were 0 bases for V and 5 bases for J; bases not matched to a gene: 5. This CDR3 reads CASSLEGLAGGTDNEQFF. CDR3 DNA: TGCGCCAGCAGCTTGGAGGGACTAGCGGGAGGGACCGACAATGAGCAGTTCTTC.

CDR3 in amino acids: CASSVFGVPDNEQFF. For the CDR3, the DNA is TGTGCCAGCAGCGTATTCGGGGTGCCCGACAATGAGCAGTTCTTC. The V gene is TRBV9, the J gene TRBJ2-1, with D possibly matching TRBD2 (5 bases). The germline gives CDR1 SGDLS, CDR2 YYNGEE. The CDR3 has 15 residues. Trimming removed 1 base at V and 5 bases at J, with 13 bases between.

This clone has just one count. The J gene is TRBJ1-3, the V gene TRBV2; TRBD1 matches at 9 bases. The CDR3 spans 15 residues. Germline V gene sequence: CDR1 SNHLY, CDR2 FYNNEI. With V trimmed by 10 bases and J by 4 bases, 11 bases remained unmatched. Written as DNA, the CDR3 is TGTGCCACTCGAACAGGACAGGGGTCCGGAAACACCATATATTTT. Residues: CATRTGQGSGNTIYF.

This chain connects TRBV5-6 to TRBJ2-1; 16 bases fit TRBD2. The CDR3 loop spans 18 amino acids. Germline lookup yields CDR1 SGHDT and CDR2 YYEEEE. Trimming removed 2 bases from V and 8 bases from J; junction bases left unmatched: 10. The CDR3 sequence is CASSLPGLAGGPSDEQFF. In DNA, the CDR3 is TGTGCCAGCAGCTTACCGGGACTAGCGGGAGGGCCATCCGATGAGCAGTTCTTC.

V and J are TRBV6-6 and TRBJ2-1, with 11 bases lining up with TRBD2. The CDR3 loop spans 14 amino acids. The J segment lost 3 bases and the V segment lost 6 bases, leaving 1 base of the junction unmatched. Germline CDR1 is MNHNY and CDR2 is SVGAGI (reference sequence). CDR3 nucleotide sequence: TGTGCCAGCAGGACTAGCGGGATCTACAATGAGCAGTTCTTC. It codes for CASRTSGIYNEQFF.

This clone was recorded once. This rearrangement joins TRBV28 to TRBJ1-1; 10 nucleotides match TRBD1. Germline-derived CDR1 and CDR2 are MDHEN and SYDVKM. V dropped 5 bases and J dropped 3; count of bases not matched to a gene: 9. CDR3 length equals 16 residues. CDR3 residues: CASSLETGGGYTEAFF. CDR3 nucleotides: TGTGCCAGCAGTCTAGAGACAGGGGGCGGGTACACTGAAGCTTTCTTT.

This sequence joins TRBV29-1 and TRBJ1-2; D gene ambiguous. This CDR3 spans 12 amino acids. V lost 4 bases and J 7 bases, leaving 13 bases between the germline ends. The germline V gene has CDR1 SQVTM and CDR2 ANQGSEA. In DNA form, the CDR3 reads TGCAGCGTTGGACGGGCACTCGGTGGCTACACCTTC. Amino acids: CSVGRALGGYTF.

The chain joins TRBV4-1 to TRBJ2-1; 14 bases are shared with TRBD2. V shed 5 bases, J shed 9 bases, and the junction held 9 bases outside the gene matches. Per germline, CDR1 MGHRA and CDR2 YSYEKL. The length of the CDR3 is 16 residues. This CDR3 is CASSSRGLAGEREQFF. CDR3 DNA: TGCGCCAGCAGCTCAAGGGGACTAGCGGGAGAACGTGAGCAGTTCTTC.

The rearrangement joins TRBV7-2 to TRBJ2-1; 12 nucleotides line up with TRBD2. CDR1 and CDR2 (germline): SGHTA, FQGNSA. The junction had 3 bases not matched to a gene; V was cut back by 4 bases and J by 8 bases. The CDR3 totals 14 residues. The CDR3, as DNA: TGTGCCAGCAGCTCCGGACTAGCGGGATATGAGCAGTTCTTC. As protein: CASSSGLAGYEQFF.

This clone was detected only once. For the CDR3, the DNA is TGTGCCAGCAGTGAATGGTTAGGGTTCGGACAGGGGGGTGAGCAGTTCTTC. It specifies CASSEWLGFGQGGEQFF. The V gene is TRBV6-1, the J gene TRBJ2-1; the match to TRBD1 covers 10 bases. Germline V gives CDR1 MNHNS, CDR2 SASEGT. The ends lost 2 bases at V and 9 bases at J; junction bases unmatched: 13. This CDR3 is built from 17 residues.

This chain uses TRBV30 with TRBJ2-3, with TRBD2 as a possible D gene (6 bases). CDR1 GTSNPN and CDR2 SVGIG come from the germline V gene (reference sequence). Deletions cut 0 bases from V and 4 bases from J, with 8 bases between. The length of the CDR3 is 13 residues. CDR3 in DNA: TGTGCCTGGAGTGTTACTAGCCCAGATACGCAGTATTTT. Its translation is CAWSVTSPDTQYF.

The rearrangement links TRBV28 to TRBJ1-5; TRBD1 matches 8 bases. The germline V gene encodes CDR1 MDHEN and CDR2 SYDVKM. Trimming removed 6 bases from V and 2 bases from J; junction bases left unmatched: 6. The CDR3 covers 15 residues. In DNA, the CDR3 is TGTGCCAGCAGCCCCAGGGGGCTGGGCAATCAGCCCCAGCATTTT. Its protein product is CASSPRGLGNQPQHF.